This T cell receptor (beta chain) was profiled in a study of blood T cell repertoires in COVID-19. Study at large: T cells, B-cell-depleted T cells, or PBMCs supplied cDNA or gDNA.

Seattle-derived patients entered the study during active infection and were followed longitudinally. This CDR3 region has 11 residues. Germline V gene data show CDR1 as LNHDA and CDR2 as SQIVND (reference sequence). Trimming shortened V by 7 bases and J by 7 bases, and 10 bases separated the two germline ends. Original handling: Reference gene primer amplification gave estimated nucleated cell counts. Method: immunoSEQ multiplex PCR; TCRdb's copy keeps in-frame clones and lacks some. V and J calls and clone size come straight from that table; D and trimming were deduced from the DNA. This sample yields some 160,000 clones, of which approximately 86% are seen a single time; roughly 2.4% belongs to the top ten.

V is TRBV19 and J is TRBJ1-1; no definite D call. The sequence came from a woman at least 80 years old with COVID-19, enrolled during active disease. The sequenced sample was peripheral blood. The DNA of the CDR3 is TGTGCCAGTATCGGGTTGGGTGAAGCTTTCTTT. Protein: CASIGLGEAFF.